The 7 T cell receptor beta chains listed next were all sequenced from one sample in a study of T cell repertoires in cytomegalovirus infection. TCRdb redid the calling of the reads with MiXCR, one entry per CDR3 protein. The sample includes roughly 180,000 distinct CDR3 sequences, 28% of them seen just once. Source material: PBMCs. These receptors came from a human donor in good health (CMV status not recorded). Some clones in this sample may be carry-over from other donors' samples.

The chain uses TRBV7-9 and TRBJ1-1, with D unclear. V shed 5 bases and J shed 8 bases, with 12 bases lying between them. CDR1 is SEHNR, CDR2 FQNEAQ, per germline (reference sequence). The CDR3 is 12 residues long. As DNA, the CDR3 is TGTGCCAGCAGCCCCGGAAGCCCGGAAGCTTTCTTT. Translation: CASSPGSPEAFF.

This chain connects TRBV19 to TRBJ1-1; 7 nucleotides agree with TRBD1. CDR1 LNHDA and CDR2 SQIVND come from the germline V gene (reference sequence). V shed 4 bases, J shed 1 base, and the junction held 9 bases outside the gene matches. CDR3 size: 16 residues. The CDR3 DNA reads TGTGCCAGTAGTAAAGGAGGGGGCGATAGGAACACTGAAGCTTTCTTT. This gives the protein CASSKGGGDRNTEAFF.

The chain has TRBV23-1 and TRBJ1-1; D gene ambiguous. TRBV23-1 qualifies as an ORF whose function is uncertain. The V end was cut by 2 bases, the J end by 3 bases, with 10 bases between. This CDR3 contains 14 residues. Here the CDR3 DNA reads TGCGCCAGCAGTCAAGGGCAGGTGGACACTGAAGCTTTCTTT. It codes for CASSQGQVDTEAFF.

The sample holds a few counts of this clonotype. This chain uses TRBV7-2 with TRBJ2-5; D may correspond to TRBD1 or TRBD2 (5 bases each). This CDR3 has 14 residues. V lost 5 bases and J 5 bases, leaving 15 bases between the germline ends. From germline, CDR1 is SGHTA and CDR2 FQGNSA. In DNA form, the CDR3 reads TGTGCCAGCAGCCCCGGGGACCCCCAGGAGACCCAGTACTTC. Translated: CASSPGDPQETQYF. Based on the CDR3 plus reference TRBV7-2 and TRBJ2-5, the full variable domain is GAGVSQSPSNKVTEKGKDVELRCDPISGHTALYWYRQSLGQGLEFLIYFQGNSAPDKSGLPSDRFSAERTGGSVSTLTIQRTQQEDSAVYLCASSPGDPQETQYFGPGTRLLVL.

The V gene is TRBV6-2 or TRBV6-3, the J gene TRBJ2-5, with no clear D. This CDR3 contains 14 residues. The V and J ends lost 2 bases and 1 base respectively, with 8 bases between them. Looked up from germline, CDR1 is MNHEY and CDR2 is SVGEGT. This CDR3 is CASSYGGTQETQYF. In nucleotides, the CDR3 is TGTGCCAGCAGTTACGGCGGCACCCAAGAGACCCAGTACTTC.

In this sample, this clonotype turned up a few times. The V and J genes are TRBV7-3 and TRBJ2-3; 9 nucleotides align to TRBD2. With V trimmed by 6 bases and J by 2 bases, 6 bases remained unmatched. Per the germline V gene, CDR1 is SGHTA and CDR2 is FQGTGA. The CDR3 is 15 amino acids. The CDR3 reads CASSPAGGPTDTQYF. Written as DNA, the CDR3 is TGTGCCAGCAGTCCCGCGGGGGGGCCCACAGATACGCAGTATTTT. Full variable domain (rest looked up from reference TRBV7-3 and TRBJ2-3): GAGVSQTPSNKVTEKGKYVELRCDPISGHTALYWYRQSLGQGPEFLIYFQGTGAADDSGLPNDRFFAVRPEGSVSTLKIQRTERGDSAVYLCASSPAGGPTDTQYFGPGTRLTVL.

The chain combines TRBV5-1 with TRBJ2-3; no definite D call. Germline V gives CDR1 SGHRS, CDR2 YFSETQ. V lost 2 bases and J lost 3, with 4 bases in between. The CDR3 length is 12 residues. CDR3 bases: TGCGCCAGCAGCTTCATGACAGATACGCAGTATTTT. Protein product: CASSFMTDTQYF. Together with reference TRBV5-1 and TRBJ2-3, the CDR3 gives the full variable domain: KAGVTQTPRYLIKTRGQQVTLSCSPISGHRSVSWYQQTPGQGLQFLFEYFSETQRNKGNFPGRFSGRQFSNSRSEMNVSTLELGDSALYLCASSFMTDTQYFGPGTRLTVL.